This TCR beta chain was documented in a study of blood T cell repertoires in COVID-19. Germline V CDR1 and CDR2: SGHRS, YFSETQ. The trim removed 4 bases at V and 5 bases at J, leaving 6 bases unmatched. CDR3 length equals 16 residues. Authors' methods: Reference gene primer amplification yielded estimated nucleated cell counts. Sequencing used immunoSEQ multiplex PCR; TCRdb keeps in-frame clones, though not all of them. V, J and clone size derive from that table, while D and trimming were established from the DNA sequence. The sample has roughly 330,000 clones; roughly 86% are singletons. Participants were aged roughly 18 to 90 years, lived in over 20 US areas, and enrolled virtually. In assigning cohorts, the study relied on participant-reported clinical history. All recovered Cohort 3 donors got two negative PCRs, got clearance, or saw symptom resolution.

The receptor's source is a woman in her twenties or thirties who had recovered from COVID-19. The specimen was PBMCs or T cells enriched from blood (not recorded which). The rearrangement uses TRBV5-1 and TRBJ2-5, with 15 bases that match TRBD2. The chain's CDR3 is CASSGLAGGPQETQYF. The DNA of the CDR3 is TGCGCCAGCAGCGGACTAGCGGGGGGGCCACAGGAGACCCAGTACTTC.